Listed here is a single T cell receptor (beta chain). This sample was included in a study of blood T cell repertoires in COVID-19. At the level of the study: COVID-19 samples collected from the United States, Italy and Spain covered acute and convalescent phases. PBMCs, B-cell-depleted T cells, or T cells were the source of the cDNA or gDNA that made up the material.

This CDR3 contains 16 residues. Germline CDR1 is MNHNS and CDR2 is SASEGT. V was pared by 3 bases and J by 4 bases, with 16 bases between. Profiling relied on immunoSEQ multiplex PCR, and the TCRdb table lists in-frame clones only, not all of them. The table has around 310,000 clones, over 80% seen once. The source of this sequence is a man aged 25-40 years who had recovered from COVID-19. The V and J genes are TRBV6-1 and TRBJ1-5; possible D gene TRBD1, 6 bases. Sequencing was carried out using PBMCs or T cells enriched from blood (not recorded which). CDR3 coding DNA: TGTGCCAGCAGTGATAAGCCACAGGGTTGGAATCAGCCCCAGCATTTT. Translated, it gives CASSDKPQGWNQPQHF.